This entry lists 24 T cell receptor beta chains sequenced from one sample in a study of blood T cell repertoires in COVID-19. TCRdb's table, derived via immunoSEQ multiplex PCR, lists solely in-frame clones and lacks some. The sample has some 290,000 clones; around 87% are singletons. Input material: peripheral blood. The receptors come from a woman aged 50 to 60 who had recovered from COVID-19.

This clone came up once. This chain joins TRBV6-5 and TRBJ1-1; 8 bases match TRBD1. The CDR3 runs 12 residues. Germline-derived CDR1 and CDR2 are MNHEY and SVGAGI. The ends lost 5 bases at V and 10 bases at J; junction bases unmatched: 6. The CDR3 DNA is TGTGCCAGCAGTCCGACAGGGGAAGGAGCTTTCTTT. Its protein is CASSPTGEGAFF.

This chain links TRBV6-5 with TRBJ1-4; 9 bases line up with TRBD1. Germline CDR1 reads MNHEY; CDR2 reads SVGAGI. The V gene end was trimmed by 10 bases and the J gene end by 7 bases; junction bases not matched to a gene: 10. The CDR3 is 14 amino acids. The CDR3, as DNA: TGTGCCACCGCGCCGACAGGGGGAGGTGAAAAACTGTTTTTT. It specifies CATAPTGGGEKLFF.

J is TRBJ2-5 and V is TRBV27; D may be TRBD1 (7 bases). V gave up 6 bases and J gave up 4 bases, with 24 bases separating them. The germline CDR1 and CDR2 sequences are MNHEY and SMNVEV (reference sequence). The CDR3 has 17 residues. CDR3 DNA: TGTGCCAGCAGCCCATTGAGAGGGGGCGACGGGGGAGAGACCCAGTACTTC. Translation: CASSPLRGGDGGETQYF.

This clone occurred once. The V gene is TRBV30, the J gene TRBJ2-2; 10 bases match TRBD2. Germline V gene sequence: CDR1 GTSNPN, CDR2 SVGIG (reference sequence). There are 20 residues in the CDR3. With 1 base clipped from V and 3 bases from J, the junction kept 17 bases outside the gene matches. The CDR3 loop is CAWSAFTRLAGARYTGELFF. The CDR3 DNA reads as TGTGCCTGGAGTGCTTTCACTCGACTAGCGGGTGCCCGGTACACCGGGGAGCTGTTTTTT.

Written as DNA, the CDR3 is TGTGCCAGCAGCTTAGGACAGGGCCTTTACGAGCAGTACTTC. Translated, it gives CASSLGQGLYEQYF. V gene TRBV11-2 combines with J gene TRBJ2-7, with 7 bases lining up with TRBD1. The CDR3 totals 14 residues. CDR1 and CDR2 from the germline V gene are SGHAT and FQNNGV. Germline trimming cut 1 base from V and 4 bases from J; bases unmatched to any gene: 4. Complete variable domain (other parts from reference TRBV11-2 and TRBJ2-7): EAGVAQSPRYKIIEKRQSVAFWCNPISGHATLYWYQQILGQGPKLLIQFQNNGVVDDSQLPKDRFSAERLKGVDSTLKIQPAKLEDSAVYLCASSLGQGLYEQYFGPGTRLTVT.

V is TRBV4-2 and J is TRBJ1-2, with D unclear. CDR1 is LGHNA, CDR2 YNFKEQ, per germline. The CDR3 spans 14 residues. V was cut by 0 bases and J by 7 bases, with 12 bases left in between. CDR3 region: CASSQDPKKAGYTF. DNA for the CDR3: TGTGCCAGCAGCCAAGATCCGAAGAAAGCTGGCTACACCTTC.

The chain is built from TRBV7-8 and TRBJ2-1; the D gene is possibly TRBD1 (6 bases). The germline V gene has CDR1 SGHVS and CDR2 FQNEAQ. V was clipped by 5 bases and J by 7 bases, with 12 bases between them. This CDR3 spans 13 amino acids. The CDR3, as DNA: TGTGCCAGCAGCCGTGGGGGCCCAAATGAGCAGTTCTTC. It translates to CASSRGGPNEQFF. Full variable domain (missing parts from reference TRBV7-8 and TRBJ2-1): GAGVSQSPRYKVAKRGQDVALRCDPISGHVSLFWYQQALGQGPEFLTYFQNEAQLDKSGLPSDRFFAERPEGSVSTLKIQRTQQEDSAVYLCASSRGGPNEQFFGPGTRLTVL.

The J gene is TRBJ1-1, the V gene TRBV20-1; a weak D match, TRBD1 (5 bases). Germline CDR1 DFQATT, CDR2 SNEGSKA (reference sequence). There are 11 residues in the CDR3. The CDR3 coding sequence is TGCAGCACACGGGGGGACACTGAAGCTTTCTTT. Translating gives CSTRGDTEAFF.

V gene TRBV19 combines with J gene TRBJ1-1, with unresolved D. CDR1 is LNHDA and CDR2 is SQIVND in the germline V gene (reference sequence). The CDR3 is made up of 13 amino acids. Trimming took off 5 bases at V and 7 bases at J, with 14 bases between the two ends. CDR3 coding DNA: TGTGCCAGTAGTCCTCGAGGTCTCCATGAAGCTTTCTTT. Encoded protein: CASSPRGLHEAFF.

This clone was observed a single time. V gene TRBV9 combines with J gene TRBJ1-3; D may be TRBD1 (6 bases). The germline gives CDR1 SGDLS, CDR2 YYNGEE. This CDR3 has 15 residues. V lost 2 bases and J 2 bases, leaving 11 bases between the germline ends. The CDR3 loop is CASSVGGLAGNTIYF. Here the CDR3 DNA reads TGTGCCAGCAGCGTCGGGGGGCTCGCTGGAAACACCATATATTTT.

This clone showed up just once. This chain uses TRBV6-6 with TRBJ1-2, with 9 bases fitting TRBD1. Germline-derived CDR1 and CDR2 are MNHNY and SVGAGI (reference sequence). This CDR3 spans 15 amino acids. The J segment lost 6 bases and the V segment lost 0 bases, leaving 5 bases of the junction unmatched. The CDR3 nucleotides are TGTGCCAGCAGTTACTCGACAGGGGGAGATCATGGCTACACCTTC. This gives the protein CASSYSTGGDHGYTF.

The genes are TRBV5-1 and TRBJ1-2; 10 nucleotides line up with TRBD1. V gave up 3 bases and J gave up 3 bases; unmatched junction bases: 5. The germline gives CDR1 SGHRS, CDR2 YFSETQ. CDR3 length equals 15 residues. The CDR3 coding sequence is TGCGCCAGCAGCTCGCGGGACAGGGGAGACTATGGCTACACCTTC. It translates to CASSSRDRGDYGYTF.

The chain has TRBV7-2 and TRBJ2-3; TRBD2 matches 8 bases. This CDR3 is 14 amino acids long. The V and J ends lost 1 base and 4 bases, in that order; junction bases with no gene match: 1. Germline CDR1 and CDR2: SGHTA and FQGNSA. The CDR3 DNA sequence: TGTGCCAGCAGCTTAGATAGCGGGGCAGATACGCAGTATTTT. Protein product: CASSLDSGADTQYF. The full variable domain, in which reference TRBV7-2 and TRBJ2-3 provide the parts outside the CDR3, is GAGVSQSPSNKVTEKGKDVELRCDPISGHTALYWYRQSLGQGLEFLIYFQGNSAPDKSGLPSDRFSAERTGGSVSTLTIQRTQQEDSAVYLCASSLDSGADTQYFGPGTRLTVL.

V gene TRBV7-3 combines with J gene TRBJ2-5, with 9 nucleotides matching TRBD1. The germline CDR1 and CDR2 sequences are SGHTA and FQGTGA. V gave up 5 bases and J gave up 4 bases; unmatched junction bases: 8. The CDR3 spans 15 residues. CDR3 loop: CASSPTGTGRETQYF. CDR3 in DNA: TGTGCCAGCAGCCCGACAGGGACAGGGAGAGAGACCCAGTACTTC. The complete variable domain, with remaining parts taken from reference TRBV7-3 and TRBJ2-5, reads GAGVSQTPSNKVTEKGKYVELRCDPISGHTALYWYRQSLGQGPEFLIYFQGTGAADDSGLPNDRFFAVRPEGSVSTLKIQRTERGDSAVYLCASSPTGTGRETQYFGPGTRLLVL.

V is TRBV29-1 and J is TRBJ1-2; TRBD1 is a possible D gene (6 bases). CDR1 is SQVTM, CDR2 ANQGSEA, per germline. The CDR3 runs 14 residues. V gave up 4 bases and J gave up 4 bases, with 16 bases separating them. The CDR3 loop reads CSVAGGGATYGYTF. In DNA, the CDR3 is TGCAGCGTTGCGGGTGGGGGGGCTACCTATGGCTACACCTTC. The entire variable domain, with the rest obtained from reference TRBV29-1 and TRBJ1-2, is as follows: SAVISQKPSRDICQRGTSLTIQCQVDSQVTMMFWYRQQPGQSLTLIATANQGSEATYESGFVIDKFPISRPNLTFSTLTVSNMSPEDSSIYLCSVAGGGATYGYTFGSGTRLTVV.

A word on this clone: Distinct nucleotide sequences in the sample also encode this CDR3. The chain employs TRBV19 and TRBJ2-3; possible D gene TRBD2, 6 bases. The CDR3 covers 13 residues. From germline, CDR1 is LNHDA and CDR2 SQIVND (reference sequence). V was clipped by 3 bases and J by 4 bases, with 8 bases between them. CDR3 DNA: TGTGCCAGTAGTATCGGAGGGGCAGATACGCAGTATTTT. Amino acids: CASSIGGADTQYF.

The genes are TRBV19 and TRBJ2-3; TRBD1 matches at 8 bases. V trimming: 5 bases; J trimming: 2 bases; junction bases outside the gene matches: 9. Germline assignment: CDR1 LNHDA and CDR2 SQIVND (reference sequence). CDR3 length: 16 residues. The CDR3 protein is CASSAGTGIFTDTQYF. CDR3 nucleotides: TGTGCCAGTAGTGCCGGGACAGGAATCTTCACAGATACGCAGTATTTT.

This sequence joins TRBV5-4 and TRBJ2-3, with TRBD2 identical over 7 bases. V dropped 3 bases and J dropped 6; count of bases not matched to a gene: 7. CDR3 length: 14 amino acids. Germline V gene sequence: CDR1 SGHNT, CDR2 YYREEE (reference sequence). The CDR3 nucleotides read TGTGCCAGCAGCTCCCCGGGGCGGGGGGATACGCAGTATTTT. Its translation is CASSSPGRGDTQYF.

The J gene is TRBJ2-3, the V gene TRBV9, with TRBD2 matching over 9 bases. The CDR3 length is 16 residues. Germline V gene sequence: CDR1 SGDLS, CDR2 YYNGEE. The V gene end was trimmed by 4 bases and the J gene end by 7 bases; junction bases not matched to a gene: 13. The CDR3 loop reads CASSKPSGGSRNTQYF. The CDR3 nucleotides are TGTGCCAGCAGCAAACCGAGCGGGGGGTCCAGGAATACGCAGTATTTT.

This clone was counted a single time. The chain employs TRBV5-6 and TRBJ1-1, with 11 bases that match TRBD1. Germline values: CDR1 SGHDT, CDR2 YYEEEE. The CDR3 loop spans 16 amino acids. V was pared by 3 bases and J by 5 bases, with 9 bases of the junction left unmatched. The CDR3, as DNA: TGTGCCAGCAGCTGGGGGACAGGGGGGTATCGGACTGAAGCTTTCTTT. It specifies CASSWGTGGYRTEAFF. Looking up the rest from reference TRBV5-6 and TRBJ1-1 gives the full variable domain: DAGVTQSPTHLIKTRGQQVTLRCSPKSGHDTVSWYQQALGQGPQFIFQYYEEEERQRGNFPDRFSGHQFPNYSSELNVNALLLGDSALYLCASSWGTGGYRTEAFFGQGTRLTVV.

The chain recombines TRBV3-1 (or the pseudogene TRBV3-2) with TRBJ2-7, with D tentatively TRBD2 (5 bases). This CDR3 is 15 amino acids long. CDR1 is LGHDT, CDR2 YNNKEL, per germline (reference sequence). V was cut by 0 bases and J by 4 bases, with 13 bases left in between. The CDR3 region has the DNA TGTGCCAGCAGCCAAGACGGGAATTCTCCTTACGAGCAGTACTTC. Translating gives CASSQDGNSPYEQYF.

The CDR3 reads CASSLGPPAGGTYEQYF. The CDR3 region has the DNA TGTGCCAGCAGCTTAGGCCCTCCCGCGGGAGGAACCTACGAGCAGTACTTC. This chain joins TRBV7-6 and TRBJ2-7, with 8 nucleotides matching TRBD2. The ends lost 1 base at V and 2 bases at J; junction bases unmatched: 10. This CDR3 is 17 amino acids long. The germline gives CDR1 SGHVS, CDR2 FNYEAQ.

This clone was detected only once. The chain is built from TRBV14 and TRBJ2-3, with 13 positions matching TRBD2. Germline V gives CDR1 SGHDN, CDR2 FVKESK. The CDR3 is 15 amino acids. The V gene end was trimmed by 3 bases and the J gene end by 8 bases; junction bases not matched to a gene: 5. In nucleotides, the CDR3 is TGTGCCAGCAGCCAGGGACTAGCGGGAAAGGGTACGCAGTATTTT. This codes for CASSQGLAGKGTQYF. The complete variable domain, with remaining parts taken from reference TRBV14 and TRBJ2-3, reads EAGVTQFPSHSVIEKGQTVTLRCDPISGHDNLYWYRRVMGKEIKFLLHFVKESKQDESGMPNNRFLAERTGGTYSTLKVQPAELEDSGVYFCASSQGLAGKGTQYFGPGTRLTVL.

The chain couples TRBV11-2 to TRBJ1-1, with 7 nucleotides matching TRBD1. Germline lookup yields CDR1 SGHAT and CDR2 FQNNGV. There are 13 residues in the CDR3. The V gene end was trimmed by 5 bases and the J gene end by 4 bases; junction bases not matched to a gene: 4. The CDR3 bases are TGTGCCAGCAGCATTCAGGGGGGCACTGAAGCTTTCTTT. Translated, it gives CASSIQGGTEAFF.